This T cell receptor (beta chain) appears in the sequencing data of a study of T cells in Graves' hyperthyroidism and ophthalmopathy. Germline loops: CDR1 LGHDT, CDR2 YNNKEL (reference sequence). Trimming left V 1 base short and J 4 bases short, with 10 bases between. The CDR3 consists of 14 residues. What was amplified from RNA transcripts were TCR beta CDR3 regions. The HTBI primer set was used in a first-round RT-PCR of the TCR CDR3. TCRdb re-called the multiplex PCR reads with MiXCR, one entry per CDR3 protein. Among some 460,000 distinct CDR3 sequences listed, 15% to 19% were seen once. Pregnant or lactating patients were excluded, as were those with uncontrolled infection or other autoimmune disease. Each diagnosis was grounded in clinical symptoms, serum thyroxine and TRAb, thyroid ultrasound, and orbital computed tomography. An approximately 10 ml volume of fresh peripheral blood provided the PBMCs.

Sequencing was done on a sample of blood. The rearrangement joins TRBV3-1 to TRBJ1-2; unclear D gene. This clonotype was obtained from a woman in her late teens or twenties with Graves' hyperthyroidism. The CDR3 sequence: CASSQGSLSYGYTF. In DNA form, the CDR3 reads TGTGCCAGCAGCCAAGGCAGCTTATCCTATGGCTACACCTTC.